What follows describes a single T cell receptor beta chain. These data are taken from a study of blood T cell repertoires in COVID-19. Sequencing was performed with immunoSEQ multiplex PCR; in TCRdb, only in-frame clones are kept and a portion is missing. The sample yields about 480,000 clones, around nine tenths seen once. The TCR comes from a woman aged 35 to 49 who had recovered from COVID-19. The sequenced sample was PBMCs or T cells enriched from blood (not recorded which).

DNA for the CDR3: TGTGCCAGTAGTCCCAACCCGGGGGACAGGGGGCTGTTTTTT. It translates to CASSPNPGDRGLFF. The chain recombines TRBV19 with TRBJ1-4, with 11 positions matching TRBD1. V was pared by 5 bases and J by 14 bases, with 10 bases of the junction left unmatched. Germline V gene data show CDR1 as LNHDA and CDR2 as SQIVND (reference sequence). This CDR3 has 14 amino acids.